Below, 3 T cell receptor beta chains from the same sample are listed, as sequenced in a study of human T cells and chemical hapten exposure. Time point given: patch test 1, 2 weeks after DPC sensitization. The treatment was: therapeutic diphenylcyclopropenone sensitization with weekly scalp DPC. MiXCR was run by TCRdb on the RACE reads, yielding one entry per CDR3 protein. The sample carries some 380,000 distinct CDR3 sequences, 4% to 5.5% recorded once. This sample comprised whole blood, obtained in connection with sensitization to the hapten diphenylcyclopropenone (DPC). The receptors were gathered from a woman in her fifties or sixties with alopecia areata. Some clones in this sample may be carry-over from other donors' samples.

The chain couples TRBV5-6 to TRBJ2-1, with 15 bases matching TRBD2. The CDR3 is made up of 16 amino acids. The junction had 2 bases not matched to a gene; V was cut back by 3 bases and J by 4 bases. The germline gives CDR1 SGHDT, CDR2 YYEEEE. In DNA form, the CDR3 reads TGTGCCAGCAGCTCCGGGACTAGCGGGAGGTACAATGAGCAGTTCTTC. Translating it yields CASSSGTSGRYNEQFF.

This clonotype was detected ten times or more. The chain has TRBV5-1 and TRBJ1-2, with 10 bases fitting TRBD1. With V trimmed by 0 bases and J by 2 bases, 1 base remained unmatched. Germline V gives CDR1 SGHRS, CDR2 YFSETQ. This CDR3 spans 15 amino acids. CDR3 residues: CASSLGDRGNYGYTF. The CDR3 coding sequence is TGCGCCAGCAGCTTGGGGGACAGGGGCAACTATGGCTACACCTTC.

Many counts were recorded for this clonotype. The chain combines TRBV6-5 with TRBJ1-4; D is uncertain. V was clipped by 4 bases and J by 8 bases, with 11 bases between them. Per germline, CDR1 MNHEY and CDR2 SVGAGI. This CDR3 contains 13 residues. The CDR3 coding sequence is TGTGCCAGCAGTTTGGGAGTACGGGAAAAACTGTTTTTT. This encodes CASSLGVREKLFF.